These 10 T cell receptor beta chains were sequenced from one sample in a study of identical twins. MiXCR, run by TCRdb on the 5' RACE reads, gives a single entry per CDR3 protein. Of 450,000 or so distinct CDR3 sequences listed, over 11% are singletons. These data were also filed under a second study, of yellow fever vaccine responses in identical twins.

The sequenced sample was CD4+ T cells sorted from blood. The receptor source for this set is a woman under 30 in good health.

At least ten counts were recorded for this clonotype. V is TRBV7-2 and J is TRBJ2-1; no clear D gene. The CDR3 runs to 15 residues. Germline CDR1 is SGHTA and CDR2 is FQGNSA. V dropped 4 bases and J dropped 0 bases, with 10 bases sitting between them. The CDR3 sequence is CASSSAPSSYNEQFF. The CDR3 bases are TGTGCCAGCAGCTCCGCGCCCAGCTCCTACAATGAGCAGTTCTTC.

The V and J genes are TRBV21-1 and TRBJ1-4. TRBV21-1 is annotated as a pseudogene. There are 12 residues in the CDR3. In DNA form, the CDR3 reads TGTGCCAGCAGCAAAGTAGGGGAAAAACTGTTTTTT. The encoded protein is CASSKVGEKLFF.

The rearrangement joins TRBV27 to TRBJ2-3; TRBD2 matches at 7 bases. Trimming took 5 bases from V and 2 from J; bases not matched to a gene: 4. The CDR3 consists of 14 residues. The germline V gene encodes CDR1 MNHEY and CDR2 SMNVEV (reference sequence). The CDR3 nucleotides are TGTGCCAGCAGTCTAGCGGAATTCACAGATACGCAGTATTTT. This translates into CASSLAEFTDTQYF.

The gene calls are TRBV3-1 and TRBJ2-6; the D is unclear. Looked up from germline, CDR1 is LGHDT and CDR2 is YNNKEL (reference sequence). The length of the CDR3 is 18 residues. Trimming stripped 0 bases from V and 0 bases from J, with 12 bases between. CDR3 sequence reads: CASSQDRGIFSGANVLTF. As DNA, the CDR3 is TGTGCCAGCAGCCAAGATAGAGGTATATTCTCTGGGGCCAACGTCCTGACTTTC.

V usage is TRBV6-1 and J usage is TRBJ2-5, with TRBD2 matching over 11 bases. Looked up from germline, CDR1 is MNHNS and CDR2 is SASEGT. The CDR3 loop spans 14 amino acids. V shed 4 bases, J shed 4 bases, and the junction held 2 bases outside the gene matches. The CDR3 reads CASSAGTSGETQYF. The CDR3 DNA reads as TGTGCCAGCAGTGCCGGGACTAGCGGAGAGACCCAGTACTTC.

Only a few counts were recorded for this clonotype. The chain is built from TRBV11-3 and TRBJ2-3; no definite D call. Germline V CDR1 and CDR2: SGHNT, YENEEA. This CDR3 is built from 13 residues. V was pared by 4 bases and J by 2 bases, with 7 bases between. The DNA of the CDR3 is TGTGCCAGCAGCTCTACGCCCACAGATACGCAGTATTTT. Translation gives CASSSTPTDTQYF. Filled out from reference TRBV11-3 and TRBJ2-3, the complete variable domain reads EAGVVQSPRYKIIEKKQPVAFWCNPISGHNTLYWYLQNLGQGPELLIRYENEEAVDDSQLPKDRFSAERLKGVDSTLKIQPAELGDSAVYLCASSSTPTDTQYFGPGTRLTVL.

J is TRBJ2-1 and V is TRBV20-1; 9 nucleotides align to TRBD2. The CDR3 contains 16 residues. V was clipped by 5 bases and J by 2 bases; unmatched bases: 10. CDR1 DFQATT and CDR2 SNEGSKA come from the germline V gene (reference sequence). The CDR3 reads CSAGGGASWAYNEQFF. The DNA of the CDR3 is TGCAGTGCTGGCGGGGGGGCCTCGTGGGCCTACAATGAGCAGTTCTTC.

V usage is TRBV10-3 and J usage is TRBJ2-1; a weak D match, TRBD2 (6 bases). Germline CDR1 and CDR2: ENHRY and SYGVKD. V dropped 0 bases and J dropped 13 bases, with 10 bases sitting between them. This CDR3 contains 12 residues. The CDR3 DNA is TGTGCCATCAGTGAGTCTCCGGGGGTACAGTTCTTC. Its translation is CAISESPGVQFF.

The chain has TRBV6-2 or TRBV6-3 and TRBJ2-7, with D tentatively TRBD2 (6 bases). Trimming shortened V by 5 bases and J by 6 bases, and 20 bases separated the two germline ends. The CDR3 has 15 amino acids. CDR1 is MNHEY, CDR2 SVGEGT, per germline. The CDR3 loop reads CASSPGAGPRLEQYF. The DNA for the CDR3 is TGTGCCAGCAGTCCCGGGGCGGGGCCCCGTCTCGAGCAGTACTTC.

This clonotype came up many times. V usage is TRBV12-3 or TRBV12-4 and J usage is TRBJ2-1; the match to TRBD2 covers 13 bases. This CDR3 has 16 residues. The ends lost 5 bases at V and 9 bases at J; junction bases unmatched: 10. The CDR3 loop is CASSRLGLAGALEQFF. The DNA for the CDR3 is TGTGCCAGCAGTCGCCTCGGACTAGCGGGAGCGCTTGAGCAGTTCTTC.